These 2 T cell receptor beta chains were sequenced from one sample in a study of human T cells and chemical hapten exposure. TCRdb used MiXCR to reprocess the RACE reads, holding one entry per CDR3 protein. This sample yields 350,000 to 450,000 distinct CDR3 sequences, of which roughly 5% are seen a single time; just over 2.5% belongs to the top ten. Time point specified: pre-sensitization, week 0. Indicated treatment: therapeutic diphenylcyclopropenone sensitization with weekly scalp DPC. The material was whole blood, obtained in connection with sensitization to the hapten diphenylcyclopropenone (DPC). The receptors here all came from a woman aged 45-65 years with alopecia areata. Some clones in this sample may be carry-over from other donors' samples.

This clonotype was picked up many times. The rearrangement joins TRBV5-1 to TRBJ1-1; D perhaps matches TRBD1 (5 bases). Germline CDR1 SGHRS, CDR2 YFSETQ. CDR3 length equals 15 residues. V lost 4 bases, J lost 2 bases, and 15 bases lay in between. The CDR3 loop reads CASSTTTVPNTEAFF. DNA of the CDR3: TGCGCCAGCAGCACCACGACAGTTCCTAACACTGAAGCTTTCTTT.

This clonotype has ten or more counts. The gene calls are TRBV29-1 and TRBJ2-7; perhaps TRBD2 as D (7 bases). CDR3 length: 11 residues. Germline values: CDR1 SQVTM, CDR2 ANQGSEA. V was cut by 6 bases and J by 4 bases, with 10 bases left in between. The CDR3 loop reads CSVKGGYEQYF. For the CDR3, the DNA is TGCAGCGTCAAGGGGGGGTACGAGCAGTACTTC.